This T cell receptor beta chain was recorded in a study of blood T cell repertoires in COVID-19 (dated by TCRdb to about 2020). Study-level background: Recovered participants in ImmuneRACE Cohort 3 were defined by two consecutive negative NP/OP PCR tests, clearance by a healthcare professional, or resolution of symptoms. The dataset comprised deeply sampled blood TCRbeta repertoires from subjects exposed to, actively infected with, or recovered from COVID-19. The prospective study material was composed of cDNA or gDNA derived from T cells, B-cell-depleted T cells, or PBMCs. The repertoires were released in a freely available public database meant as a resource for research on the immune response to SARS-CoV-2. Samples covering the acute and convalescent phases of COVID-19 were provided by collaborators in the United States, Italy and Spain. Where available, HLA class I and class II types were taken from metadata supplied by the sample provider and were not determined by assay-based typing. The sample metadata nearly always contained a de-identified subject ID, COVID-19 status, age in years and sex. Samples were obtained from the ongoing ImmuneRACE study (first 160 participants) and from over 1,000 subjects provided by 6 global collaborators. The paper's findings and limits, for the study overall: How much clinical and demographic metadata was included differed by source and by participant, and the metadata was provided uncurated.

This clone was found once. No cognate antigen has been identified for it. Per-base qualities were not stored, and no clone one base away is much larger. Relative to germline, V is missing 7 bases and J is missing 5 bases, with 10 bases of the junction outside any gene match. According to the germline V gene, CDR1 reads MDHEN and CDR2 reads SYDVKM. The CDR3 runs 15 residues from the cysteine to the phenylalanine. The read is trimmed to its CDR3 DNA, 45 bases read in frame from base 1. TCRbeta CDR3 regions were amplified from genomic DNA using the immunoSEQ Assay, a bias-controlled multiplex PCR. In the source study's methods: Nucleated cell counts per sample were estimated from amplification of reference gene primers within the assay. Sequence reads were collapsed and filtered to measure the absolute abundance of every unique TCRbeta CDR3 rearrangement. For each sample, productive Simpson clonality was calculated as the square root of Simpson's diversity index across productive rearrangements. As stored in TCRdb, this immuneACCESS dataset retains in-frame rearrangements with V and J assigned. A fraction of the clones does not appear; measured against another copy, unresolved V genes explain less than half of the discrepancy, and the remainder lacks a known reason. That table furnishes V, J and clone size, whereas the DNA furnished D and trimming. A total of around 360,000 clones appear in this sample, around 87% of them only once. 1.5% to 2.5% of the sample comes from the top ten.

Participants in the prospective study were aged 18 to 89 years, lived in under 30 United States geographic areas, and enrolled through a virtual design. Cohort assignment in the prospective study relied on participant-reported clinical history from a screening survey and a study questionnaire. Mobile phlebotomists in the prospective study collected whole blood, serum and a nasopharyngeal or oropharyngeal swab from every participant. Prospective study participants could optionally give additional blood draws and questionnaires over an approximately 2-month period. Before DNA extraction, blood samples from the prospective study were shipped at room temperature or frozen.

This chain joins TRBV28 to TRBJ1-4; TRBD1 matches 7 bases in the middle. The sequence was collected from a man aged 35-49 years in a cohort exposed to, infected with or recovered from COVID-19 (not recorded which). Sequenced input: PBMCs or T cells enriched from blood (not recorded which). The CDR3 region reads CASNRGGRGNEKLFF. At the DNA level, the sequence is TGTGCCAGCAACAGAGGGGGCAGGGGAAATGAAAAACTGTTTTTT.